This TCR beta chain was recorded in a study of vaccination and CD4 T cells after COVID-19. This CDR3 is built from 15 residues. Trimming at V came to 4 bases and at J to 3 bases, leaving 7 bases not matched to a gene. Germline assignment: CDR1 KGHDR and CDR2 SFDVKD. The treatment was: roughly 10-day PBMC culture with coronavirus spike peptide pools or control peptides (ViraFEST assay). Once peptide pools had expanded antigen-specific T cells, ViraFEST sequenced TCRs. Each well held a few million PBMCs in IL-2 (10 IU/ml) medium with 8.5 to 10 ug/ml peptide pools. Concerning this clonotype: Its antigen is not known.

Cultured CD4+ T cell DNA underwent sequencing with the Oncomine TCR Beta short-read assay. MiXCR, applied by TCRdb to the PCR reads, yields one record per CDR3 protein. The sample includes 15,000 to 20,000 distinct CDR3 sequences, around 58% seen only once; the top ten take about 11%. The source is a human donor who had recovered from COVID-19. The genes are TRBV24-1 and TRBJ1-2; TRBD1 agrees at 7 bases. The material sequenced was CD4+ T cells from blood, cultured in vitro. The CDR3 sequence: CATSDRGTGDYGYTF. In nucleotides, the CDR3 is TGTGCCACCAGTGACCGGGGTACAGGGGACTATGGCTACACCTTC.